A single sample is the source of the 18 T cell receptor beta chains below, sequenced in a study of blood T cell repertoires in COVID-19. TCRdb's copy holds only in-frame clones and misses some; the assay was immunoSEQ multiplex PCR. The table lists under 250,000 clones, 82% of them singletons. Sequencing was done on a sample of peripheral blood. The receptors originated from a woman in her 70s with COVID-19, enrolled during active disease.

This clone was recorded only once. The chain has TRBV2 and TRBJ2-7, with a weak D call TRBD2 (6 bases). Trimming pared 8 bases from V and 3 bases from J, leaving 11 bases between. This CDR3 is built from 12 residues. The germline CDR1 and CDR2 sequences are SNHLY and FYNNEI. In nucleotides, the CDR3 is TGTGCCAGCCACGGGAGAATCTACGAGCAGTACTTC. It specifies CASHGRIYEQYF.

The rearrangement links TRBV3-1 (or the pseudogene TRBV3-2) to TRBJ2-1, with 7 positions matching TRBD2. Unmatched junction bases numbered 10, after V lost 1 base and J lost 4 bases. This CDR3 has 17 residues. Per germline, CDR1 LGHDT and CDR2 YNNKEL (reference sequence). CDR3 region: CASSQALRERRYNEQFF. In nucleotides, the CDR3 is TGTGCCAGCAGCCAAGCCTTGCGGGAGCGTCGTTACAATGAGCAGTTCTTC.

This clone was seen a few times. The J gene is TRBJ1-2, the V gene TRBV30; 7 bases line up with TRBD1. The length of the CDR3 is 12 residues. Germline CDR1 is GTSNPN and CDR2 is SVGIG (reference sequence). Trimming at V came to 3 bases and at J to 7 bases, leaving 5 bases not matched to a gene. This chain's CDR3 is CAWSDRDSGYTF. CDR3 bases: TGTGCCTGGAGCGACAGGGACTCTGGCTACACCTTC.

The chain employs TRBV11-2 and TRBJ2-5, with TRBD2 matching 7 bases. The germline V gene has CDR1 SGHAT and CDR2 FQNNGV. J gave up 7 bases and V 7 bases, and 18 bases lay outside the gene matches. The CDR3 is 16 amino acids. The CDR3 reads CASIPRGGRTFGTQYF. The CDR3, as DNA: TGTGCCAGCATTCCGCGCGGGGGACGGACATTCGGGACCCAGTACTTC.

This sequence joins TRBV10-2 and TRBJ1-1; 9 nucleotides match TRBD1. Looked up from germline, CDR1 is WSHSY and CDR2 is SAAADI. After removal of 6 bases from V and 2 bases from J, the junction contained 13 bases not matched to a gene. The CDR3 is made up of 17 amino acids. The CDR3 spells CASRELNRGLENTEAFF. DNA of the CDR3: TGCGCCAGCAGGGAACTCAACAGGGGGCTAGAAAACACTGAAGCTTTCTTT.

The rearrangement links TRBV19 to TRBJ1-1, with a weak D call TRBD1 (6 bases). Germline CDR1 LNHDA, CDR2 SQIVND (reference sequence). The CDR3 consists of 14 residues. The ends were cut back, 3 bases at V and 7 bases at J, with 15 bases in the middle. This CDR3 is CASSIVRGKGEAFF. The CDR3 coding sequence is TGTGCCAGTAGTATCGTGAGGGGGAAGGGTGAAGCTTTCTTT.

V gene TRBV5-1 combines with J gene TRBJ2-1; 10 bases are a match to TRBD2. The junction had 7 bases not matched to a gene; V was cut back by 4 bases and J by 9 bases. The CDR3 extends over 14 amino acids. The V gene's germline CDR1 is SGHRS and CDR2 YFSETQ. For the CDR3, the DNA is TGCGCCAGCAGCGGGTCGGGACTAGCGATTGAGCAGTTCTTC. Translated, it gives CASSGSGLAIEQFF.

The chain employs TRBV6-8 and TRBJ2-2; 7 bases match TRBD2. The CDR3 covers 16 residues. CDR1 is MNHGY and CDR2 is SAAAGT in the germline V gene. After removal of 7 bases from V and 7 bases from J, the junction contained 15 bases not matched to a gene. The CDR3 sequence: CASNLAPGLVSGELFF. The CDR3 DNA sequence: TGTGCCAGCAACCTAGCCCCAGGACTAGTCAGCGGGGAGCTGTTTTTT.

The chain couples TRBV19 to TRBJ1-2; D is ambiguous. V lost 5 bases, J lost 4 bases, and 11 bases lay in between. This CDR3 comprises 13 residues. Germline values: CDR1 LNHDA, CDR2 SQIVND (reference sequence). The CDR3 loop reads CASSPGIGYGYTF. The CDR3 coding sequence is TGTGCCAGTAGTCCAGGAATTGGCTATGGCTACACCTTC.

The V gene is TRBV7-2, the J gene TRBJ2-1, with D perhaps matching TRBD1 (6 bases). The germline gives CDR1 SGHTA, CDR2 FQGNSA. V lost 5 bases and J lost 5, with 13 bases in between. This CDR3 is 14 amino acids long. In nucleotides, the CDR3 is TGTGCCAGCAGCCCGGGACACTCTAACAATGAGCAGTTCTTC. It codes for CASSPGHSNNEQFF.

The chain employs TRBV5-4 and TRBJ2-2; TRBD1 matches 9 bases. With V trimmed by 4 bases and J by 6 bases, 19 bases remained unmatched. Germline loops: CDR1 SGHNT, CDR2 YYREEE (reference sequence). The CDR3 is 19 residues long. This CDR3 is CASSPPGQGEWVLPGELFF. As DNA, the CDR3 is TGTGCCAGCAGCCCCCCGGGACAGGGTGAATGGGTCCTCCCCGGGGAGCTGTTTTTT.

V and J are TRBV7-8 and TRBJ1-2; 10 nucleotides align to TRBD1. Trimming removed 9 bases from V and 8 bases from J; junction bases left unmatched: 9. Looked up from germline, CDR1 is SGHVS and CDR2 is FQNEAQ. The CDR3 covers 13 residues. CDR3 nucleotides: TGTGCCAGAGGCTCCGGGACAGGGGACGGCTACACCTTC. This sequence encodes CARGSGTGDGYTF.

The rearrangement joins TRBV2 to TRBJ1-1; 12 bases map to TRBD1. This CDR3 region has 17 residues. Germline V gene sequence: CDR1 SNHLY, CDR2 FYNNEI. V shed 3 bases and J 4 bases; nucleotides not matched to a gene: 9. This chain's CDR3 is CASSDVGQGARVTEAFF. Here the CDR3 DNA reads TGTGCCAGCAGTGACGTGGGACAGGGGGCGAGGGTCACTGAAGCTTTCTTT.

This chain links TRBV5-4 with TRBJ2-7; D may be TRBD2 (6 bases). The germline V gene encodes CDR1 SGHNT and CDR2 YYREEE (reference sequence). The V end was cut by 4 bases, the J end by 5 bases, with 19 bases between. The CDR3 has 15 residues. The CDR3 bases are TGTGCCAGCAGCCCGGGGACTCGCCGCTTCGACGAGCAGTACTTC. Protein: CASSPGTRRFDEQYF.

The gene calls are TRBV28 and TRBJ1-5; 9 nucleotides align to TRBD1. J gave up 7 bases and V 2 bases, and 6 bases lay outside the gene matches. This CDR3 is 15 amino acids long. Germline V gives CDR1 MDHEN, CDR2 SYDVKM. The chain's CDR3 is CASSLGTGFGQPQHF. CDR3 bases: TGTGCCAGCAGTTTAGGGACAGGGTTCGGACAGCCCCAGCATTTT.

The CDR3, as DNA: TGCAGCGCCGTCCGGGTCACAAACACTGAAGCTTTCTTT. Its translation is CSAVRVTNTEAFF. The gene calls are TRBV29-1 and TRBJ1-1; D gene unclear. The CDR3 loop spans 13 amino acids. The germline CDR1 and CDR2 sequences are SQVTM and ANQGSEA. The V end lost 7 bases, the J end lost 2 bases, and 14 bases lay between the germline ends.

This chain links TRBV29-1 with TRBJ1-1; 11 bases are shared with TRBD1. There are 14 residues in the CDR3. Germline CDR1 reads SQVTM; CDR2 reads ANQGSEA. V lost 1 base, J lost 4 bases, and 2 bases stayed unmatched. The CDR3 region has the DNA TGCAGCGTTGAAGTGGGGACAGGGGGCACTGAAGCTTTCTTT. This encodes CSVEVGTGGTEAFF.

The CDR3 loop is CASRGLQYEQYF. DNA for the CDR3: TGTGCCAGCAGAGGACTACAGTACGAGCAGTACTTC. The V call is TRBV2, the J call TRBJ2-7, with D tentatively TRBD2 (6 bases). The V end was cut by 6 bases, the J end by 4 bases, with 10 bases between. The CDR3 extends over 12 amino acids. CDR1 and CDR2 from the germline V gene are SNHLY and FYNNEI. The full variable domain, with the rest looked up from reference TRBV2 and TRBJ2-7, is EPEVTQTPSHQVTQMGQEVILRCVPISNHLYFYWYRQILGQKVEFLVSFYNNEISEKSEIFDDQFSVERPDGSNFTLKIRSTKLEDSAMYFCASRGLQYEQYFGPGTRLTVT.